The clone carrying this T cell receptor beta chain was observed many times. These data come from a study of T cells in Graves' hyperthyroidism and ophthalmopathy. V was trimmed by 3 bases and J by 1 base, leaving 6 bases between them. Looked up from germline, CDR1 is MDHEN and CDR2 is SYDVKM. This CDR3 is 13 amino acids long. Template material for amplifying TCR beta CDR3 regions consisted of RNA transcripts. First-round RT-PCR targeting the TCR CDR3 was performed with the HTBI primer set. TCRdb fed the multiplex PCR reads into MiXCR, producing one record per CDR3 protein. The repertoire consists of approximately 420,000 distinct CDR3 sequences, with roughly 15% occurring once and the leading ten covering less than 6.5%.

V and J are TRBV28 and TRBJ1-1; D unclear. The clonotype was recovered from a woman aged 18-35 years with Graves' hyperthyroidism. Sequenced input: blood. The CDR3 region is CASSFAGNTEAFF. CDR3 bases: TGTGCCAGCAGTTTCGCAGGGAACACTGAAGCTTTCTTT.